A single sample is the source of the 2 T cell receptor beta chains below, sequenced in a study of human thymus T cells. Only in-frame clones appear in the TCRdb table, and some are missing; sequencing was by immunoSEQ multiplex PCR. This sample has tens of thousands of clones, with 85% to 95% found just once. Input material: blood. These receptors originate from a girl younger than two with a congenital heart defect but otherwise immunologically healthy.

J is TRBJ2-1 and V is TRBV7-8; D possibly corresponds to TRBD2 (5 bases). V was cut by 0 bases and J by 7 bases, with 13 bases left in between. CDR1 is SGHVS, CDR2 FQNEAQ, per germline. CDR3 length: 15 amino acids. CDR3 region: CASSLARGPRNEQFF. The CDR3, as DNA: TGTGCCAGCAGCTTAGCGCGAGGGCCTAGGAATGAGCAGTTCTTC.

The V call is TRBV27, the J call TRBJ2-1; TRBD2 aligns across 7 bases. J was trimmed by 6 bases and V by 5 bases; bases with no gene match: 10. The V gene's germline CDR1 is MNHEY and CDR2 SMNVEV (reference sequence). This CDR3 has 15 residues. The CDR3 region is CASSAAAGVPNEQFF. The CDR3, as DNA: TGTGCCAGCAGTGCCGCGGCGGGAGTACCCAATGAGCAGTTCTTC.